This note documents a single TCR beta chain sequence. A Seattle source enrolled patients during active infection and followed them longitudinally. This sample is part of a study of blood T cell repertoires in COVID-19. About the research overall: In each case, the material was cDNA or gDNA derived from T cells, B-cell-depleted T cells, or PBMCs.

Losses at the gene ends were 5 bases for V and 8 bases for J; bases not matched to a gene: 8. Germline CDR1 and CDR2: SEHNR and FQNEAQ (reference sequence). The CDR3 sequence is 14 residues long. TCRdb's table, derived via immunoSEQ multiplex PCR, lists solely in-frame clones and lacks some. The profile shows approximately 350,000 clones, over 70% of them singletons. This rearrangement joins TRBV7-9 to TRBJ2-3; 9 bases match TRBD1. The material sequenced was peripheral blood. This sequence originates from a woman aged 45-65 years with COVID-19, enrolled during active disease. The CDR3 region has the DNA TGTGCCAGCAGCCCTCCCGGGACAGGGTCTACGCAGTATTTT. Translated, it gives CASSPPGTGSTQYF.